This T cell receptor (beta chain) emerged from a study of radiotherapy plus CTLA-4 blockade in lung cancer. Those with chemo-refractory metastatic non-small-cell lung cancer were treated with focal radiation combined with CTLA-4 blockade using ipilimumab. Study results and limitations: Reports state that early shifts in blood T cell clones, with interferon-beta, best predicted response.

As regards this clone: Its antigen is currently unknown.

Sequencing was performed with immunoSEQ multiplex PCR; in TCRdb, only in-frame clones are kept and a portion is missing. Found here are about 28,000 clones, 79% of them singletons; the top ten hold about a sixth. This TCR was sampled from a human donor with non-small cell lung cancer that progressed on radiotherapy plus ipilimumab. The input for sequencing was peripheral blood, taken from a patient treated with radiotherapy plus ipilimumab.

CDR3 in DNA: TGTGCCAGCCGCCAATCTAACCCCAGACTAGCGGGTCTACAGTACTTC. This translates into CASRQSNPRLAGLQYF. The V call is TRBV27, the J call TRBJ2-7, with TRBD2 identical over 10 bases. V trimming: 8 bases; J trimming: 10 bases; junction bases outside the gene matches: 20. There are 16 residues in the CDR3. Germline loops: CDR1 MNHEY, CDR2 SMNVEV (reference sequence).